This T cell receptor beta chain was sequenced in a study of blood T cell repertoires in COVID-19. Turning to the study itself: The United States, Italy and Spain provided the acute and convalescent COVID-19 samples. PBMCs, B-cell-depleted T cells, or T cells were the source of the cDNA or gDNA that made up the material.

In the study's own analysis: Reference gene primer amplification gave nucleated cell count estimates. The assay was immunoSEQ multiplex PCR, and TCRdb's table has in-frame clones only and misses some. V and J calls and clone size follow that table, whereas D and trimming were derived from the DNA. This sample has about 240,000 clones, with about four fifths found just once. A few counts support this clone. Sequencing was done on a sample of peripheral blood. The receptor comes from a woman of 80 years or more with acute or convalescent COVID-19.

The CDR3 spells CASSSRGTGGAETQYF. The CDR3 DNA sequence: TGTGCCAGCAGCTCCCGCGGGACAGGGGGCGCGGAGACCCAGTACTTC. V and J are TRBV7-2 and TRBJ2-5; 12 bases align to TRBD1. Germline V gene lookup returns CDR1 SGHTA and CDR2 FQGNSA. This CDR3 is built from 16 residues. V was clipped by 4 bases and J by 5 bases; unmatched bases: 8.